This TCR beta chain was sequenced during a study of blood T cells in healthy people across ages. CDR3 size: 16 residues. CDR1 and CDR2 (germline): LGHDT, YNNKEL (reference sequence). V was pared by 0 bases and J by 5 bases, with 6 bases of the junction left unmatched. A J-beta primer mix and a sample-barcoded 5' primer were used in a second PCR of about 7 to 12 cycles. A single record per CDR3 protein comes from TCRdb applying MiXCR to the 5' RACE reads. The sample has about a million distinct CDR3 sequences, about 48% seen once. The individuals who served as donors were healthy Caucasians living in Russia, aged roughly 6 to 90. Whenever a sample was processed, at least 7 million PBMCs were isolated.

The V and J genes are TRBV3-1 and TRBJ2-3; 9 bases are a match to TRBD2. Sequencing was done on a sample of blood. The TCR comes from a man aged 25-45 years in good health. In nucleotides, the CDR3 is TGTGCCAGCAGCCAAGATGCGGGGGGGCTAGAAGATACGCAGTATTTT. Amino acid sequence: CASSQDAGGLEDTQYF.